This T cell receptor (beta chain) was recorded in a study of chemoradiotherapy in HPV16-positive cancers. The germline V and J ends were trimmed by 5 bases and 3 bases, with 12 bases remaining between them. Germline V gene data show CDR1 as SEHNR and CDR2 as FQNEAQ (reference sequence). This CDR3 contains 14 residues. The data were produced by immunoSEQ multiplex PCR, yet TCRdb's version contains in-frame clones alone and is incomplete. The sample consists of about 15,000 clones, around four fifths of them appearing once. The sequence derives from a human donor with HPV-associated anogenital cancer. J is TRBJ2-3 and V is TRBV7-9; possible D gene TRBD1, 6 bases. Sample collection was performed from a patient who underwent chemoradiotherapy. The CDR3 DNA follows: TGTGCCAGCAGCACGCTACAGGGAACAGATACGCAGTATTTT. Its translation is CASSTLQGTDTQYF.